The 28 T cell receptor beta chains below all came from one sample that was sequenced in a study of Ad26.COV2.S vaccination and SARS-CoV-2 variants. This sample's treatment: about 20 received Ad26.COV2.S at low or high dose, single or two shots; about 5 received placebo; per-sample allocation not given. All samples were drawn on day 63, counting from the first vaccine or placebo injection. Sequencing used immunoSEQ multiplex PCR; TCRdb keeps in-frame clones, though not all of them. The sample carries hundreds of thousands of clones, about 87% recorded once. Sequenced here: peripheral blood, sampled in a trial of Ad26.COV2.S vaccine versus placebo. Receptor source: a person aged 18-65 years who received the Ad26.COV2.S COVID-19 vaccine or a placebo.

V gene TRBV7-2 combines with J gene TRBJ2-5, with D unresolved. Deletions cut 5 bases from V and 3 bases from J, with 4 bases between. Germline lookup yields CDR1 SGHTA and CDR2 FQGNSA. CDR3 length: 11 amino acids. Here the CDR3 DNA reads TGTGCCAGCAGCGCTAAAGAGACCCAGTACTTC. Translation gives CASSAKETQYF.

This clone was counted once. The chain uses TRBV13 and TRBJ1-6; D is unresolved. CDR3 length equals 15 residues. The germline V and J ends were trimmed by 0 bases and 7 bases, with 10 bases remaining between them. Germline lookup yields CDR1 PRHDT and CDR2 FYEKMQ (reference sequence). The CDR3: CASSLGTGGNSPLHF. In DNA form, the CDR3 reads TGTGCCAGCAGCTTAGGGACGGGCGGCAATTCACCCCTCCACTTT.

This chain uses TRBV7-6 with TRBJ2-1, with D possibly matching TRBD2 (5 bases). V dropped 4 bases and J dropped 9 bases, with 13 bases sitting between them. The CDR3 is made up of 13 amino acids. Germline values: CDR1 SGHVS, CDR2 FNYEAQ. CDR3 nucleotide sequence: TGTGCCAGCAGCTCCCGAGACCGGGGTGAGCAGTTCTTC. Its protein is CASSSRDRGEQFF.

This clone was picked up one time. V gene TRBV19 combines with J gene TRBJ1-1, with 7 bases identical to TRBD1. Germline CDR1 reads LNHDA; CDR2 reads SQIVND (reference sequence). V shed 7 bases and J 5 bases; nucleotides not matched to a gene: 13. This CDR3 region has 15 residues. This chain's CDR3 is CASTPLTGVRTEAFF. CDR3 bases: TGTGCCAGTACTCCCTTAACAGGGGTTCGAACTGAAGCTTTCTTT.

The V call is TRBV3-1 (or the pseudogene TRBV3-2), the J call TRBJ2-1, with 9 nucleotides matching TRBD2. The germline V gene encodes CDR1 LGHDT and CDR2 YNNKEL (reference sequence). Trimming cost V 4 bases and J 4 bases; bases outside gene matches: 8. CDR3 length equals 16 residues. The CDR3 sequence is CASSPPLAGLYNEQFF. CDR3 bases: TGTGCCAGCAGCCCACCACTAGCGGGTCTTTACAATGAGCAGTTCTTC.

DNA of the CDR3: TGTGCCAGCAGTTTACCAGGGACAACTAATGAAAAACTGTTTTTT. This translates into CASSLPGTTNEKLFF. The rearrangement links TRBV28 to TRBJ1-4; the D gene is possibly TRBD1 (5 bases). The CDR3 loop spans 15 amino acids. V lost 2 bases, J lost 0 bases, and 7 bases lay in between. Per the germline V gene, CDR1 is MDHEN and CDR2 is SYDVKM.

The chain carries TRBV5-1 and TRBJ1-1; unclear D gene. CDR3 length: 12 amino acids. The V and J ends lost 4 bases and 5 bases respectively, with 9 bases between them. Germline assignment: CDR1 SGHRS and CDR2 YFSETQ. DNA of the CDR3: TGCGCCAGCAGCGATCCCAGAACTGAAGCTTTCTTT. It specifies CASSDPRTEAFF.

The J gene is TRBJ2-7, the V gene TRBV7-3; no clear D. This CDR3 comprises 12 residues. Trimming removed 0 bases from V and 6 bases from J, with 6 bases in between. Germline lookup yields CDR1 SGHTA and CDR2 FQGTGA. The CDR3 loop is CASSLTPPEQYF. The CDR3 DNA is TGTGCCAGCAGCTTAACCCCCCCCGAGCAGTACTTC.

This clone was counted between two and nine times. The chain links TRBV27 to TRBJ1-6; maybe TRBD1 (5 bases). Per germline, CDR1 MNHEY and CDR2 SMNVEV (reference sequence). Between the trimmed V and J ends, which lost 5 bases and 8 bases, there was a span of 19 bases. This CDR3 has 16 residues. The CDR3 region is CASSPQPGLSYSPLHF. The CDR3 DNA reads TGTGCCAGCAGTCCCCAACCGGGACTTTCCTATTCACCCCTCCACTTT.

The rearrangement joins TRBV6-4 to TRBJ2-2; 7 nucleotides agree with TRBD1. Germline CDR1 MRHNA, CDR2 SNTAGT. CDR3 length: 15 residues. V was clipped by 3 bases and J by 7 bases; unmatched bases: 8. The CDR3 nucleotides read TGTGCCAGCAGTGAAACAGGGGCATCTTTCGGGGAGCTGTTTTTT. Residues: CASSETGASFGELFF.

The rearrangement joins TRBV7-9 to TRBJ2-1; 8 bases fit TRBD2. The J segment lost 8 bases and the V segment lost 10 bases, leaving 16 bases of the junction unmatched. Per germline, CDR1 SEHNR and CDR2 FQNEAQ (reference sequence). The CDR3 is made up of 15 amino acids. CDR3: CATSAGGLRRDEQFF. DNA of the CDR3: TGTGCCACCTCCGCGGGGGGCCTTAGGCGGGATGAGCAGTTCTTC.

This sequence joins TRBV4-1 and TRBJ2-7; 12 bases match TRBD1. This CDR3 has 15 residues. Germline V lookup: CDR1 MGHRA, CDR2 YSYEKL. V gave up 3 bases and J gave up 2 bases; unmatched junction bases: 2. The CDR3 bases are TGCGCCAGCAGCCAGGGGACAGGGGGCCCCTACGAGCAGTACTTC. It yields the protein CASSQGTGGPYEQYF.

To note about this clone: The same CDR3 arises from other DNA sequences in this sample as well. The rearrangement joins TRBV3-1 (or the pseudogene TRBV3-2) to TRBJ2-7; D remains unclear. The CDR3 spans 12 residues. Germline V gene data show CDR1 as LGHDT and CDR2 as YNNKEL (reference sequence). V was trimmed by 1 base and J by 3 bases, leaving 4 bases between them. CDR3 in DNA: TGTGCCAGCAGCCAAGTCGGCTACGAGCAGTACTTC. It yields the protein CASSQVGYEQYF.

This chain joins TRBV30 and TRBJ2-3; D remains ambiguous. Per the germline V gene, CDR1 is GTSNPN and CDR2 is SVGIG (reference sequence). This CDR3 is 12 amino acids long. Trimming cost V 0 bases and J 11 bases, with 12 bases left between them. The CDR3 nucleotides are TGTGCCTGGAGTGTAATCCGCGAGTTGCAGTATTTT. It encodes CAWSVIRELQYF.

This sequence joins TRBV19 and TRBJ2-2, with 8 positions matching TRBD1. V gave up 3 bases and J gave up 4 bases; unmatched junction bases: 7. Germline values: CDR1 LNHDA, CDR2 SQIVND (reference sequence). CDR3 length: 16 amino acids. CDR3 in amino acids: CASSIRTGSGTGELFF. DNA for the CDR3: TGTGCCAGTAGTATCCGGACAGGGTCTGGCACCGGGGAGCTGTTTTTT.

The chain couples TRBV7-2 to TRBJ1-2; D remains ambiguous. Per the germline V gene, CDR1 is SGHTA and CDR2 is FQGNSA. Trimming cost V 1 base and J 2 bases, with 11 bases left between them. This CDR3 has 15 residues. As DNA, the CDR3 is TGTGCCAGCAGCTTAGAGCCGGGTAAAAACTATGGCTACACCTTC. Its protein product is CASSLEPGKNYGYTF.

The chain joins TRBV30 to TRBJ2-2; 7 nucleotides align to TRBD1. V was pared by 3 bases and J by 7 bases, with 14 bases of the junction left unmatched. The length of the CDR3 is 16 residues. Germline V CDR1 and CDR2: GTSNPN, SVGIG (reference sequence). CDR3 coding DNA: TGTGCCTGGAGCGACCCTCGGACAGGCTCGGGCGGGGAGCTGTTTTTT. Its translation is CAWSDPRTGSGGELFF.

The V gene is TRBV7-6, the J gene TRBJ1-1; D uncertain. Per germline, CDR1 SGHVS and CDR2 FNYEAQ. Deletions cut 2 bases from V and 2 bases from J, with 12 bases between. The CDR3 runs 15 residues. CDR3 DNA: TGTGCCAGCAGCTTATGGCACCGAGGCAACACTGAAGCTTTCTTT. Its translation is CASSLWHRGNTEAFF.

Worth noting for this clone: A junction boundary mismatches the germline segment, possibly from a read error. In the same sample, other DNA sequences code for this CDR3. This rearrangement joins TRBV15 to TRBJ1-1; a weak D match, TRBD1 (6 bases). This CDR3 contains 15 residues. Germline V gene lookup returns CDR1 LNHNV and CDR2 YYDKDF (reference sequence). CDR3: CATSRTGGALDEAFF. The CDR3 coding sequence is TGCGCCACCAGCAGGACGGGGGGGGCTCTAGATGAAGCTTTCTTT.

The chain combines TRBV5-6 with TRBJ2-7; TRBD1 or TRBD2 may be the D gene (5 bases each). V was cut by 4 bases and J by 0 bases, with 14 bases left in between. The CDR3 has 15 residues. CDR1 is SGHDT and CDR2 is YYEEEE in the germline V gene. The CDR3 spells CASSLIRGTSYEQYF. The CDR3 DNA reads as TGTGCCAGCAGCCTCATCAGAGGGACCTCCTACGAGCAGTACTTC.

The chain carries TRBV9 and TRBJ2-2; TRBD2 aligns across 13 bases. The V and J ends lost 4 bases and 0 bases, in that order; junction bases with no gene match: 6. The germline CDR1 and CDR2 sequences are SGDLS and YYNGEE. The CDR3 sequence is 18 residues long. As DNA, the CDR3 is TGTGCCAGCAGCCGGGGACTAGCGGGAAACGCGAACACCGGGGAGCTGTTTTTT. Protein sequence: CASSRGLAGNANTGELFF.

A single count supports this clone. This rearrangement joins TRBV3-1 (or the pseudogene TRBV3-2) to TRBJ2-7, with TRBD1 matching 7 bases. The V gene's germline CDR1 is LGHDT and CDR2 YNNKEL (reference sequence). J lost 2 bases, V lost 4 bases, and 11 bases had no gene match. The CDR3 is 16 residues long. CDR3 sequence reads: CASSRTRTGLPYEQYF. The CDR3 bases are TGTGCCAGCAGCCGCACCCGGACAGGTCTGCCCTACGAGCAGTACTTC.

The rearrangement uses TRBV5-1 and TRBJ1-2; D is uncertain. The germline V gene has CDR1 SGHRS and CDR2 YFSETQ. Deletions cut 3 bases from V and 4 bases from J, with 7 bases between. This CDR3 has 12 amino acids. CDR3 nucleotide sequence: TGCGCCAGCAGCTCGGAGCTCTATGGCTACACCTTC. Its protein is CASSSELYGYTF.

The rearrangement links TRBV11-2 to TRBJ1-4; a weak D match, TRBD1 (5 bases). V was trimmed by 4 bases and J by 7 bases, leaving 10 bases between them. Germline lookup yields CDR1 SGHAT and CDR2 FQNNGV. This CDR3 has 13 residues. The CDR3 DNA reads as TGTGCCAGCAGCTCCGGGGGAAGTGAAAAACTGTTTTTT. Protein product: CASSSGGSEKLFF.

This clone was found once. The V and J genes are TRBV20-1 and TRBJ1-4, with D perhaps matching TRBD1 (5 bases). The germline V and J ends were trimmed by 4 bases and 0 bases, with 12 bases remaining between them. The CDR3 runs 15 residues. Germline V lookup: CDR1 DFQATT, CDR2 SNEGSKA (reference sequence). As DNA, the CDR3 is TGCAGTGCTACTGACAGAGGGTCAACTAATGAAAAACTGTTTTTT. It yields the protein CSATDRGSTNEKLFF.

This rearrangement joins TRBV9 to TRBJ2-1; maybe TRBD2 (6 bases). There are 14 residues in the CDR3. From germline, CDR1 is SGDLS and CDR2 YYNGEE. V gave up 0 bases and J gave up 10 bases, with 14 bases separating them. The CDR3 loop reads CASSVEGGVPEQFF. The CDR3 nucleotides are TGTGCCAGCAGCGTAGAAGGCGGGGTACCCGAGCAGTTCTTC.

This chain joins TRBV11-2 and TRBJ2-7; unclear D gene. Between the trimmed V and J ends, which lost 2 bases and 2 bases, there was a span of 13 bases. The CDR3 has 15 amino acids. The germline V gene has CDR1 SGHAT and CDR2 FQNNGV. The CDR3 DNA follows: TGTGCCAGCAGCTTAATTACCCGATGGACCTACGAGCAGTACTTC. Protein sequence: CASSLITRWTYEQYF.

The V gene is TRBV7-9, the J gene TRBJ2-7; TRBD1 matches at 8 bases. The CDR3 has 12 residues. V dropped 8 bases and J dropped 7; count of bases not matched to a gene: 7. CDR1 is SEHNR, CDR2 FQNEAQ, per germline (reference sequence). CDR3 DNA: TGTGCCAGCGGACAGGGATATGATGAGCAGTACTTC. Residues: CASGQGYDEQYF.